Many counts were recorded for the clone carrying this T cell receptor (beta chain). Unmatched junction bases numbered 25, after V lost 6 bases and J lost 6 bases. The CDR3 consists of 21 residues. Germline V lookup: CDR1 SNHLY, CDR2 FYNNEI. The time point denotes: technical triplicate 1. It was from 2 million PBMCs stored at -80 C that the unsorted libraries were obtained. By 5'RACE with 10-nucleotide random UMIs, the cDNA was made. TCRdb passed the 5' RACE reads through MiXCR, listing each CDR3 protein once. The sample consists of fewer than 50,000 distinct CDR3 sequences, around 10% of them appearing once. The data stem from a study of neurological immune-mediated disorders.

The chain uses TRBV2 and TRBJ2-7; 14 bases are a match to TRBD2. The receptor was derived from a man between 60 and 70 years old with HTLV-1-associated myelopathy (HAM/TSP). The sequenced sample was PBMCs. CDR3 bases: TGTGCCAGCAGCCGCGGGACCCCTGGGACTAGCGGGAGAATCGCGGCCGCCGAGCAGTACTTC. Amino acids: CASSRGTPGTSGRIAAAEQYF.